The 7 T cell receptor beta chains presented below share a single source sample, sequenced in a study of blood T cells in healthy people across ages. The authors ran a second PCR of 7 to 11 cycles using a sample-barcoded 5' primer and a J-beta primer mix. MiXCR, applied by TCRdb to the 5' RACE reads, yields one record per CDR3 protein. The table records 1.5 million to 2 million distinct CDR3 sequences, around half of them present only once. Material: blood. The receptors originated from a woman aged 40 to 50 in good health.

This chain joins TRBV6-2 or TRBV6-3 and TRBJ1-1, with TRBD1 as a possible D gene (5 bases). Germline CDR1 reads MNHEY; CDR2 reads SVGEGT. The V and J ends lost 6 bases and 0 bases respectively, with 20 bases between them. The CDR3 runs to 17 residues. Here the CDR3 DNA reads TGTGCCAGCAGGTGGGAAAGGGGTCACATTTTGAACACTGAAGCTTTCTTT. Translated, it gives CASRWERGHILNTEAFF.

This clonotype was recorded a few times. This chain connects TRBV12-3 or TRBV12-4 to TRBJ1-6; D remains unclear. Trimming stripped 4 bases from V and 2 bases from J, with 3 bases between. The CDR3 totals 13 residues. The CDR3 loop is CASSSAYNSPLHF. The CDR3 DNA reads TGTGCCAGCAGTTCGGCCTATAATTCACCCCTCCACTTT.

The rearrangement joins TRBV12-3 or TRBV12-4 to TRBJ1-6, with TRBD1 matching 8 bases. The CDR3 has 14 residues. V gave up 4 bases and J gave up 7 bases; unmatched junction bases: 3. The CDR3 DNA follows: TGTGCCAGCAGTTGGACAGGGAAAAATTCACCCCTCCACTTT. Amino acids: CASSWTGKNSPLHF.

The rearrangement joins TRBV12-3 or TRBV12-4 to TRBJ2-7, with D maybe TRBD1 (6 bases). The CDR3 extends over 14 amino acids. Trimming shortened V by 8 bases and J by 7 bases, and 21 bases separated the two germline ends. The CDR3 DNA reads as TGTGCCAGCTTGCAGGGGTCCCGTCGAAATGAGCAGTACTTC. Protein: CASLQGSRRNEQYF.

This chain joins TRBV7-2 and TRBJ1-4; D ambiguous. This CDR3 comprises 15 residues. V lost 0 bases and J lost 5, with 10 bases in between. Germline assignment: CDR1 SGHTA and CDR2 FQGNSA. The CDR3 nucleotides read TGTGCCAGCAGCTTAGCCTCCCTTGGGAATGAAAAACTGTTTTTT. Translation: CASSLASLGNEKLFF.

This chain joins TRBV7-8 and TRBJ2-1, with 9 bases lining up with TRBD2. The germline gives CDR1 SGHVS, CDR2 FQNEAQ. The CDR3 runs 18 residues. J was trimmed by 1 base and V by 1 base; bases with no gene match: 8. CDR3 loop: CASSLGGASGESYNEQFF. DNA for the CDR3: TGTGCCAGCAGCTTAGGGGGAGCTAGCGGGGAATCCTACAATGAGCAGTTCTTC.

Here the CDR3 DNA reads TGTGCCAGCAGCTTAGTGGTGTCACCCCTCCACTTT. It specifies CASSLVVSPLHF. The J gene is TRBJ1-6, the V gene TRBV7-2; D is uncertain. Germline V gene lookup returns CDR1 SGHTA and CDR2 FQGNSA. Trimming shortened V by 1 base and J by 10 bases, and 5 bases separated the two germline ends. This CDR3 has 12 residues. The whole variable domain, remainder taken from reference TRBV7-2 and TRBJ1-6, is GAGVSQSPSNKVTEKGKDVELRCDPISGHTALYWYRQSLGQGLEFLIYFQGNSAPDKSGLPSDRFSAERTGGSVSTLTIQRTQQEDSAVYLCASSLVVSPLHFGNGTRLTVT.